Each of the 10 T cell receptor beta chains below was sequenced from the same sample in a study of neurological immune-mediated disorders. TCRdb ran MiXCR on the 5' RACE reads and lists one entry per CDR3 protein. Here the sample spans roughly 53,000 distinct CDR3 sequences, more than 7% being singletons. Specified time point: longitudinal time-point 3. Sequencing used PBMCs. These receptors were collected from a woman between 40 and 50 years old in good health.

This clonotype has a count of ten or more. The chain uses TRBV29-1 and TRBJ1-1; 7 bases map to TRBD1. The V gene end was trimmed by 7 bases and the J gene end by 4 bases; junction bases not matched to a gene: 9. The CDR3 is 13 amino acids. CDR1 and CDR2 from the germline V gene are SQVTM and ANQGSEA. CDR3 nucleotide sequence: TGCAGCGCCAGGGGGGGGGAAAGCACTGAAGCTTTCTTT. Amino acids: CSARGGESTEAFF.

The sample holds many counts of this clonotype. The gene calls are TRBV4-2 and TRBJ1-2; TRBD1 might be the D (5 bases). This CDR3 spans 17 amino acids. Germline V CDR1 and CDR2: LGHNA, YNFKEQ. V was trimmed by 4 bases and J by 1 base, leaving 19 bases between them. The CDR3 bases are TGTGCCAGCAGCCTCAGTGGTCGGGGGGAGGTTAACTATGGCTACACCTTC. This codes for CASSLSGRGEVNYGYTF.

This clonotype occurred many times. This chain connects TRBV6-1 to TRBJ2-5, with 9 bases that match TRBD2. Germline V gene sequence: CDR1 MNHNS, CDR2 SASEGT. This CDR3 has 16 amino acids. The V gene end was trimmed by 2 bases and the J gene end by 9 bases; junction bases not matched to a gene: 13. The CDR3 region is CASSENSSGAWGAQYF. The CDR3 DNA follows: TGTGCCAGCAGTGAAAATTCTAGCGGGGCCTGGGGGGCCCAGTACTTC.

This clonotype was seen a few times. The gene calls are TRBV6-2 or TRBV6-3 and TRBJ1-4; unclear D gene. Trimming removed 6 bases at V and 7 bases at J, with 9 bases between. CDR1 is MNHEY, CDR2 SVGEGT, per germline. This CDR3 has 12 residues. The DNA for the CDR3 is TGTGCCAGCAGCCAGGACGGTGAAAAACTGTTTTTT. It specifies CASSQDGEKLFF.

This clonotype was detected only a few times. The J gene is TRBJ1-5, the V gene TRBV12-3 or TRBV12-4; D might be TRBD1 (6 bases). The CDR3 is made up of 16 amino acids. The germline V and J ends were trimmed by 6 bases and 2 bases, with 17 bases remaining between them. The CDR3 loop is CASSVGRNRGNQPQHF. For the CDR3, the DNA is TGTGCCAGCAGCGTGGGCCGAAACAGGGGCAATCAGCCCCAGCATTTT.

At least ten counts were recorded for this clonotype. This chain uses TRBV5-5 with TRBJ2-6; TRBD2 might be the D (5 bases). V shed 1 base and J shed 0 bases, with 14 bases lying between them. The V gene's germline CDR1 is SGHKS and CDR2 YYEKEE (reference sequence). This CDR3 is built from 18 residues. CDR3 DNA sequence: TGTGCCAGCAGCTTGCGTGCCGGGGATAGCTCTGGGGCCAACGTCCTGACTTTC. Amino acid sequence: CASSLRAGDSSGANVLTF.

At least ten counts were recorded for this clonotype. The chain is built from TRBV20-1 and TRBJ1-1, with D uncertain. V lost 3 bases to trimming and J lost 3 bases, with 11 bases between them. CDR1 is DFQATT and CDR2 is SNEGSKA in the germline V gene (reference sequence). This CDR3 comprises 13 residues. The CDR3 DNA is TGCAGTGCTAGCAGGCAGAGGGACACTGAAGCTTTCTTT. Protein product: CSASRQRDTEAFF.

On this clonotype itself: Being one base from a much bigger clone, this may be a read error. The chain links TRBV6-5 to TRBJ2-7; possibly TRBD1 for D (6 bases). Trimming shortened V by 0 bases and J by 4 bases, and 13 bases separated the two germline ends. CDR1 MNHEY and CDR2 SVGAGI come from the germline V gene. The CDR3 totals 15 residues. The CDR3 region has the DNA TGTGCCAGCAGTTACTCCAGCGTGAGGGGGTACGAGCAGTACTTC. Residues: CASSYSSVRGYEQYF.

In its sample, this clonotype was seen many times. V and J are TRBV6-1 and TRBJ2-3; 12 positions agree with TRBD1. Germline CDR1 MNHNS, CDR2 SASEGT. The CDR3 totals 16 residues. Trimming cost V 3 bases and J 4 bases; bases outside gene matches: 5. This chain's CDR3 is CASSEVGTGGADTQYF. CDR3 nucleotides: TGTGCCAGCAGTGAGGTGGGGACAGGGGGCGCAGATACGCAGTATTTT.

This clonotype was counted ten times or more. CDR3 bases: TGTGCCAGCAGCCAAGAGGCACAGGTCTGGAGCACCATATATTTT. Its protein product is CASSQEAQVWSTIYF. The chain has TRBV14 and TRBJ1-3, with D possibly being TRBD1 (5 bases). Trimming stripped 0 bases from V and 9 bases from J, with 15 bases between. This CDR3 region has 15 residues. Germline CDR1 SGHDN, CDR2 FVKESK.